The clone carrying this T cell receptor beta chain turned up a few times. TCRdb's table, derived via immunoSEQ multiplex PCR, lists solely in-frame clones and lacks some. The sample contains some 1.5 million clones, 95% to 99% of which appear only once. From germline, CDR1 is SEHNR and CDR2 FQNEAQ (reference sequence). V was cut by 1 base and J by 0 bases, with 10 bases left in between. The CDR3 length is 15 residues. This sample is part of a study of shared clonotypes between healthy human individuals. V is TRBV7-9 and J is TRBJ2-7, with D possibly matching TRBD1 (6 bases). Sample: naive CD4+ T cells sorted from blood. Subset specified: CD45RA+ positively selected. The receptor's source is a man aged 30 to 45 in good health. CDR3 in DNA: TGTGCCAGCAGCTTAGGGTACAGGGACTCCTACGAGCAGTACTTC. This sequence encodes CASSLGYRDSYEQYF.